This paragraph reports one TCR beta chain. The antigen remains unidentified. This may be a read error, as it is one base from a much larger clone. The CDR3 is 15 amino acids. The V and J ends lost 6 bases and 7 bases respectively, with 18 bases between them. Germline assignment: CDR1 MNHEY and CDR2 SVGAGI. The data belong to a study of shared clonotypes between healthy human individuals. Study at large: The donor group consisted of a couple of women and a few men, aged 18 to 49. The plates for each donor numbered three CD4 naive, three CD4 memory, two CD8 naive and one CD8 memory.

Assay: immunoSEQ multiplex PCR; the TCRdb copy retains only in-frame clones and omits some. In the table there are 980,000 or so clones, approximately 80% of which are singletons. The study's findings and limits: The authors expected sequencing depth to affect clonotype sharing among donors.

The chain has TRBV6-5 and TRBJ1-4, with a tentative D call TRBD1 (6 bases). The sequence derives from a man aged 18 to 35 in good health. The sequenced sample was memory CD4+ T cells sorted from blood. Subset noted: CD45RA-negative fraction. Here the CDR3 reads CASSRIDRGGEKLFF. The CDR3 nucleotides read TGTGCCAGCAGCAGAATAGACCGAGGGGGTGAAAAACTGTTTTTT.